This T cell receptor (beta chain) was sequenced for a study of blood T cell repertoires in COVID-19. Study information: Italy, Spain and the United States were the sources of the convalescent and acute COVID-19 samples. PBMCs, B-cell-depleted T cells, or T cells were the source of the cDNA or gDNA that made up the material.

In the study's own analysis: Estimates of nucleated cell counts were drawn from the amplification of reference gene primers. TCRdb keeps only in-frame clones here, not all; method: immunoSEQ multiplex PCR. V and J calls and clone size come straight from that table; D and trimming were deduced from the DNA. The table includes about 340,000 clones, around 83% detected once. The CDR3 is 16 amino acids. The sequencing input was peripheral blood. The TCR was taken from a man aged 25-40 years with active or convalescent COVID-19. The V gene is TRBV21-1, the J gene TRBJ2-6; the tabulated D call, TRBD2, remains unverified against the DNA. TRBV21-1 is marked as a pseudogene. DNA for the CDR3: TGTGCCAGCAGCAAAGACGGGAAACCTGGGGCCAACGTCCTGACTTTC. It codes for CASSKDGKPGANVLTF.